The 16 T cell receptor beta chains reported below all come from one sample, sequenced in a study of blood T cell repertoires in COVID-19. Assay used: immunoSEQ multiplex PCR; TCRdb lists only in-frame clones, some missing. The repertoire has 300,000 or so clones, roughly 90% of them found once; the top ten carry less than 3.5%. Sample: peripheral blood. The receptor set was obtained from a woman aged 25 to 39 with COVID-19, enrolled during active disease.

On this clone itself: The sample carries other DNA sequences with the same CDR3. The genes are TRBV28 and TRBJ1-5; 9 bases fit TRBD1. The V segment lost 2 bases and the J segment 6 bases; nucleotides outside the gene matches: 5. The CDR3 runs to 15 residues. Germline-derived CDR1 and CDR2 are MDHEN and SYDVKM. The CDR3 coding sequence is TGTGCCAGCAGTTTACCCGGGACAGGGTCTCAGCCCCAGCATTTT. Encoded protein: CASSLPGTGSQPQHF.

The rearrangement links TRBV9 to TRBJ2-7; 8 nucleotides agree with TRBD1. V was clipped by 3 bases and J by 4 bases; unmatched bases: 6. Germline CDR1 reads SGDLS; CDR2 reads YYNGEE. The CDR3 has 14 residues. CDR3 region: CASSGGTGLYEQYF. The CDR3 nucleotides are TGTGCCAGCAGCGGGGGGACAGGACTTTACGAGCAGTACTTC.

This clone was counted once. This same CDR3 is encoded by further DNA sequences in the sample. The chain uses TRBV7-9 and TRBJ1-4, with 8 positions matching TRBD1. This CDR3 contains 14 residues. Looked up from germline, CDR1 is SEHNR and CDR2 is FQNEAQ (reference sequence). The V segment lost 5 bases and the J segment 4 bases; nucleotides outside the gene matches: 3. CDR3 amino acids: CASSLGQGNEKLFF. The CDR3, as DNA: TGTGCCAGCAGCCTTGGACAGGGTAATGAAAAACTGTTTTTT.

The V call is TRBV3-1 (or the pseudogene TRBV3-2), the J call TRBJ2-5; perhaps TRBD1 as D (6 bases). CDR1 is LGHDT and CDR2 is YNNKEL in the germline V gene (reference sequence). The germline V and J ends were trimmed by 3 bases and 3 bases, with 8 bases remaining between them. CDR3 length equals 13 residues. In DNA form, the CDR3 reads TGTGCCAGCAGCCACAGGGGCGAAGAGACCCAGTACTTC. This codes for CASSHRGEETQYF.

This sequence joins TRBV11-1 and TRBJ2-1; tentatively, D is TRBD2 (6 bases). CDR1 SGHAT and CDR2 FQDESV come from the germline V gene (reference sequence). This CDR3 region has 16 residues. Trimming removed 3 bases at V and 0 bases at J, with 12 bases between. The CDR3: CASSLLSGSSYNEQFF. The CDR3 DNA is TGTGCCAGCAGCTTGCTTAGCGGAAGCTCCTACAATGAGCAGTTCTTC.

The CDR3 loop reads CASRGQPAYEKLFF. In nucleotides, the CDR3 is TGTGCCAGCAGGGGACAGCCAGCTTATGAAAAACTGTTTTTT. The chain combines TRBV11-2 with TRBJ1-4, with 7 bases lining up with TRBD1. In germline, CDR1 is SGHAT, CDR2 FQNNGV. J gave up 6 bases and V 6 bases, and 7 bases lay outside the gene matches. The CDR3 consists of 14 residues.

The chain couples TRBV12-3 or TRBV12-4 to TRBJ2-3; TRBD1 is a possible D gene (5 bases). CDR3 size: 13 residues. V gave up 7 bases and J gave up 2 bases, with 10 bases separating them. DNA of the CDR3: TGTGCCAGCACCGCAGGGTACACAGATACGCAGTATTTT. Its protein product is CASTAGYTDTQYF.

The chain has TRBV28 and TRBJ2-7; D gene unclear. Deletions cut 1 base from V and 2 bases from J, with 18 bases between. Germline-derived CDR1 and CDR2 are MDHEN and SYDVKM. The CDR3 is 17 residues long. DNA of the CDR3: TGTGCCAGCAGTTTATTTTTCGGTGGGCGACAAACCTACGAGCAGTACTTC. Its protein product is CASSLFFGGRQTYEQYF. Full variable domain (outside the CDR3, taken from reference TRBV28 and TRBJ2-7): DVKVTQSSRYLVKRTGEKVFLECVQDMDHENMFWYRQDPGLGLRLIYFSYDVKMKEKGDIPEGYSVSREKKERFSLILESASTNQTSMYLCASSLFFGGRQTYEQYFGPGTRLTVT.

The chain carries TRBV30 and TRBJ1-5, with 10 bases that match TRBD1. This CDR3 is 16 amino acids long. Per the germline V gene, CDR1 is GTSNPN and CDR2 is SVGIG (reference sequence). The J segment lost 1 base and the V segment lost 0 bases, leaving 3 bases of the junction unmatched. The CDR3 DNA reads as TGTGCCTGGAGTGTAAGGACAGGGGGAAGCAATCAGCCCCAGCATTTT. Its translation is CAWSVRTGGSNQPQHF.

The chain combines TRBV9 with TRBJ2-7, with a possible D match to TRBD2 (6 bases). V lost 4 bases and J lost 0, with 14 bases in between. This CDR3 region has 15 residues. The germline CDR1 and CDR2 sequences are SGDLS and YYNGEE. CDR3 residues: CASSPMGLNSYEQYF. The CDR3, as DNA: TGTGCCAGCAGCCCTATGGGACTTAACTCCTACGAGCAGTACTTC.

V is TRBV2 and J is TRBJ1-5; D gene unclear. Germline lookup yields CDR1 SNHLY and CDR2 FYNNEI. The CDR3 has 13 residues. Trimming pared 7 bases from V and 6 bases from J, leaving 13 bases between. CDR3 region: CASTGGKGQPQHF. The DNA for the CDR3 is TGTGCCAGCACAGGAGGAAAAGGTCAGCCCCAGCATTTT.

The CDR3 bases are TGTGCCAGCAGCCCGTTTACAGGGCAGAAGGCCTATGGCTACACCTTC. It encodes CASSPFTGQKAYGYTF. This chain uses TRBV5-4 with TRBJ1-2, with D tentatively TRBD1 (6 bases). The V end lost 4 bases, the J end lost 4 bases, and 20 bases lay between the germline ends. The CDR3 runs to 16 residues. CDR1 is SGHNT and CDR2 is YYREEE in the germline V gene (reference sequence).

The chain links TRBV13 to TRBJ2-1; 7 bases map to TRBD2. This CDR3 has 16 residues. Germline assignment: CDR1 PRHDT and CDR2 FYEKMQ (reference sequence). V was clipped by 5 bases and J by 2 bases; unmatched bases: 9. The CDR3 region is CASSPGGGRAYNEQFF. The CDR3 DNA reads TGTGCCAGCAGCCCCGGTGGGGGGAGGGCCTACAATGAGCAGTTCTTC.

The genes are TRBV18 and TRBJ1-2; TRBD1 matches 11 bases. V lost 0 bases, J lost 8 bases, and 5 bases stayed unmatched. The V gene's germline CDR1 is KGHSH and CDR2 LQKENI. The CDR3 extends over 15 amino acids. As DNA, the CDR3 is TGTGCCAGCTCACCACCGGGACAGGGGGTGCGAGGCTACACCTTC. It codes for CASSPPGQGVRGYTF. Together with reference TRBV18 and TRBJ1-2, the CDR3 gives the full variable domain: NAGVMQNPRHLVRRRGQEARLRCSPMKGHSHVYWYRQLPEEGLKFMVYLQKENIIDESGMPKERFSAEFPKEGPSILRIQQVVRGDSAAYFCASSPPGQGVRGYTFGSGTRLTVV.

The CDR3 coding sequence is TGTGCCAGCAGCCAAGCGGGAGGCCCCTACAATGAGCAGTTCTTC. Its translation: CASSQAGGPYNEQFF. This rearrangement joins TRBV7-8 to TRBJ2-1, with TRBD2 matching over 9 bases. V lost 5 bases, J lost 2 bases, and 4 bases stayed unmatched. In germline, CDR1 is SGHVS, CDR2 FQNEAQ. There are 15 residues in the CDR3. The whole variable domain, filled in from reference TRBV7-8 and TRBJ2-1, reads GAGVSQSPRYKVAKRGQDVALRCDPISGHVSLFWYQQALGQGPEFLTYFQNEAQLDKSGLPSDRFFAERPEGSVSTLKIQRTQQEDSAVYLCASSQAGGPYNEQFFGPGTRLTVL.

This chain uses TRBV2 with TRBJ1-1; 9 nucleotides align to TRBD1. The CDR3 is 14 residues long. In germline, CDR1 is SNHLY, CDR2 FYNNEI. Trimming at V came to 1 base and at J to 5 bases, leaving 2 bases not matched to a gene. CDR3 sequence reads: CASSEETGGTEAFF. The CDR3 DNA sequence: TGTGCCAGCAGTGAAGAGACAGGGGGGACTGAAGCTTTCTTT.